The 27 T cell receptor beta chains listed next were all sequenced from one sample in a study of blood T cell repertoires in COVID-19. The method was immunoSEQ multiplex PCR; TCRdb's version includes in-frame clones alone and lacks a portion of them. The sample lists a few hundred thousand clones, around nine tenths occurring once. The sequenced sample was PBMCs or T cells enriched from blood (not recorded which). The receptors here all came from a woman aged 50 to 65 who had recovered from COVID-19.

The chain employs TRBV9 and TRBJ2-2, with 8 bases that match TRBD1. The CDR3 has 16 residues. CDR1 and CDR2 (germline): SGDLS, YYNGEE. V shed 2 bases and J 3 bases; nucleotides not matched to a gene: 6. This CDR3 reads CASSVTGTGHTGELFF. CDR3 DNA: TGTGCCAGCAGCGTTACCGGGACAGGCCACACCGGGGAGCTGTTTTTT. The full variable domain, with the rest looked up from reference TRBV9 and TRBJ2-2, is DSGVTQTPKHLITATGQRVTLRCSPRSGDLSVYWYQQSLDQGLQFLIQYYNGEERAKGNILERFSAQQFPDLHSELNLSSLELGDSALYFCASSVTGTGHTGELFFGEGSRLTVL.

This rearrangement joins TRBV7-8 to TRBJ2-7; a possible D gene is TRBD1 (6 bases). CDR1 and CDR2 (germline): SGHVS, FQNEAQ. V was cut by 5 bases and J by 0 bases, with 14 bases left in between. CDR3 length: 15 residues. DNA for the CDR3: TGTGCCAGCAGCCGAACAGGGTATAACTCCTACGAGCAGTACTTC. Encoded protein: CASSRTGYNSYEQYF.

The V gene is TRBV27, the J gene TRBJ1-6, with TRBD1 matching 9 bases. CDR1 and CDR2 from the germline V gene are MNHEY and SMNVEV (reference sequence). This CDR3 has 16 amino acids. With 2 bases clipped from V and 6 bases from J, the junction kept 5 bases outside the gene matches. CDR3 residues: CASSLERTGANSPLHF. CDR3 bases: TGTGCCAGCAGTTTAGAGAGGACAGGGGCTAATTCACCCCTCCACTTT.

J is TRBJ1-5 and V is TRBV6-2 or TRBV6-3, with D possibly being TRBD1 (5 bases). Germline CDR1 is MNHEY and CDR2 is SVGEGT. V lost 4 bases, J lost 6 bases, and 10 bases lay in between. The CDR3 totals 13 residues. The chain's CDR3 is CASSSGQAQPQHF. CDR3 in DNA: TGTGCCAGCAGTTCAGGGCAGGCTCAGCCCCAGCATTTT.

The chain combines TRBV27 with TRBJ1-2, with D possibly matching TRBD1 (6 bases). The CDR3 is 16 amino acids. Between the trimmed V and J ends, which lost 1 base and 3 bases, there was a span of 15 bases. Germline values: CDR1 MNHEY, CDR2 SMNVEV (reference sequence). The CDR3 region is CASSLLSGAGDYGYTF. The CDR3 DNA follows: TGTGCCAGCAGTTTATTATCAGGGGCCGGTGACTATGGCTACACCTTC.

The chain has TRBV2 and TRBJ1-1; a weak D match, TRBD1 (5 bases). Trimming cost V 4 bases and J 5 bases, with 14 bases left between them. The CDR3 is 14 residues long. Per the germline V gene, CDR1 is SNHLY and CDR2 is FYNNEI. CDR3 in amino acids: CASSGAGPGTEAFF. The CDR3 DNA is TGTGCCAGCAGTGGGGCGGGACCGGGGACTGAAGCTTTCTTT.

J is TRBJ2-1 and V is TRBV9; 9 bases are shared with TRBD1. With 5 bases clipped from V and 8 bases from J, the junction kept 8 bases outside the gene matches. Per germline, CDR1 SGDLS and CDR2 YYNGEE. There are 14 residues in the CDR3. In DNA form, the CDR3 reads TGTGCCAGCAGTTCAGGACAGGGGAGTTATGAGCAGTTCTTC. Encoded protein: CASSSGQGSYEQFF.

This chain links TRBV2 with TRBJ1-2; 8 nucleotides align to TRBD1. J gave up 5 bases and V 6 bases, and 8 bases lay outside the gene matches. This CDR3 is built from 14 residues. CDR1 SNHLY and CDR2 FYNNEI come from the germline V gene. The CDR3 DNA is TGTGCCAGCAGCCAACAGGGGGTGAGGTATGGCTACACCTTC. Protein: CASSQQGVRYGYTF.

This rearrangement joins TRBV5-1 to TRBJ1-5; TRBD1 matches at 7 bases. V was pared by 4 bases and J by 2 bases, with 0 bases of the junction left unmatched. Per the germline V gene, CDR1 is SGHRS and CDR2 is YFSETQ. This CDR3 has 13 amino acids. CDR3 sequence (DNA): TGCGCCAGCAGCACAGGGGGCAATCAGCCCCAGCATTTT. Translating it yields CASSTGGNQPQHF.

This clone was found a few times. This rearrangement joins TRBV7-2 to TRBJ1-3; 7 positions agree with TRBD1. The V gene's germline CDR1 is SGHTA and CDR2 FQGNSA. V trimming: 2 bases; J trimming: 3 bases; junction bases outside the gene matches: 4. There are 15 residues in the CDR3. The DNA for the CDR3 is TGTGCCAGCAGCTTAATAGGGGGCAGTGGAAACACCATATATTTT. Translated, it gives CASSLIGGSGNTIYF.

The DNA for the CDR3 is TGTGCCACCGAAGACAGGGGAAAAAACATTCAGTACTTC. It encodes CATEDRGKNIQYF. This chain links TRBV28 with TRBJ2-4; 8 bases line up with TRBD1. The CDR3 is 13 amino acids. The germline V gene has CDR1 MDHEN and CDR2 SYDVKM. The V segment lost 10 bases and the J segment 4 bases; nucleotides outside the gene matches: 6. Together with reference TRBV28 and TRBJ2-4, the CDR3 gives the full variable domain: DVKVTQSSRYLVKRTGEKVFLECVQDMDHENMFWYRQDPGLGLRLIYFSYDVKMKEKGDIPEGYSVSREKKERFSLILESASTNQTSMYLCATEDRGKNIQYFGAGTRLSVL.

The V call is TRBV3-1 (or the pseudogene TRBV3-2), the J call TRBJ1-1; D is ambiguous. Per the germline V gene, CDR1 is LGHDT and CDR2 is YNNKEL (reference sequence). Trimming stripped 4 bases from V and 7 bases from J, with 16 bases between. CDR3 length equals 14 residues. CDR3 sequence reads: CASSLSTTAGEAFF. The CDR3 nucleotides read TGTGCCAGCAGCCTGAGCACAACAGCCGGTGAAGCTTTCTTT.

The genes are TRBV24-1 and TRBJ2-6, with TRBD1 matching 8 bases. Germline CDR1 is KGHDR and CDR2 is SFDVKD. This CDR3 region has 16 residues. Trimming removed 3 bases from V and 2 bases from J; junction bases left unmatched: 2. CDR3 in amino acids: CATSDIRGPGANVLTF. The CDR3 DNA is TGTGCCACCAGTGATATCAGGGGGCCTGGGGCCAACGTCCTGACTTTC.

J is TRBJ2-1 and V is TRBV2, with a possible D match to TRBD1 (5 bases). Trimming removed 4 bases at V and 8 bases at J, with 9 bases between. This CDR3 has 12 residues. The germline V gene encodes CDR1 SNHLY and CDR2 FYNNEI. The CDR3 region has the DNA TGTGCCAGCAGTGGGGGCCTCGATGAGCAGTTCTTC. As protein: CASSGGLDEQFF. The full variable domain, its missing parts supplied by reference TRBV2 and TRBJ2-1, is EPEVTQTPSHQVTQMGQEVILRCVPISNHLYFYWYRQILGQKVEFLVSFYNNEISEKSEIFDDQFSVERPDGSNFTLKIRSTKLEDSAMYFCASSGGLDEQFFGPGTRLTVL.

The CDR3: CASSPVRDSGNTIYF. DNA of the CDR3: TGTGCCAGCTCACCGGTTCGGGACTCTGGAAACACCATATATTTT. The gene calls are TRBV18 and TRBJ1-3, with unresolved D. Germline lookup yields CDR1 KGHSH and CDR2 LQKENI. The V gene lost 3 bases and the J gene lost 0 bases, with 9 bases spanning the gap. CDR3 length: 15 residues.

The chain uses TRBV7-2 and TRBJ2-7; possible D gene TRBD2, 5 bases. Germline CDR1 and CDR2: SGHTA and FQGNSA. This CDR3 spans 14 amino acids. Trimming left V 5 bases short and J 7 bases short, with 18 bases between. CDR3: CASSPLSFSGEQYF. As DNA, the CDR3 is TGTGCCAGCAGCCCCCTGAGCTTCAGCGGAGAGCAGTACTTC.

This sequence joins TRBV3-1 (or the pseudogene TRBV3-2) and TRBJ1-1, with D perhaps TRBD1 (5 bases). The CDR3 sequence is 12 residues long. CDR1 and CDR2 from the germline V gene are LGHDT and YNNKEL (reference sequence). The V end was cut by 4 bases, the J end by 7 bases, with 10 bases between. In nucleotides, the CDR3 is TGTGCCAGCAGCCTCGCCCAGGGTGAAGCTTTCTTT. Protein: CASSLAQGEAFF.

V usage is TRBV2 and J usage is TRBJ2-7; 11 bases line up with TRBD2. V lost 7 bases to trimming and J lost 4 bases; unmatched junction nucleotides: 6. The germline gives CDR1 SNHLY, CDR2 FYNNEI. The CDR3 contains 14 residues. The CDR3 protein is CASKGTSGRYEQYF. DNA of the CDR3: TGTGCCAGCAAAGGGACTAGCGGCAGATACGAGCAGTACTTC.

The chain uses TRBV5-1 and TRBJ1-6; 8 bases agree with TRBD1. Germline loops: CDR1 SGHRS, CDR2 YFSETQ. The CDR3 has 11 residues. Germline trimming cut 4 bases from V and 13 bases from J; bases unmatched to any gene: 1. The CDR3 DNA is TGCGCCAGCAGCGGACAGGGCCCCCTCCACTTT. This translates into CASSGQGPLHF.

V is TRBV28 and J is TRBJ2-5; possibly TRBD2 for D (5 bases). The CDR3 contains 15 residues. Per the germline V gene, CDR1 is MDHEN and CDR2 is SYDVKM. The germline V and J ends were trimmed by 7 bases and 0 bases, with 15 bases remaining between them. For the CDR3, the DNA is TGTGCCAGCACCTTACGGGGAGCGTACCAAGAGACCCAGTACTTC. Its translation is CASTLRGAYQETQYF.

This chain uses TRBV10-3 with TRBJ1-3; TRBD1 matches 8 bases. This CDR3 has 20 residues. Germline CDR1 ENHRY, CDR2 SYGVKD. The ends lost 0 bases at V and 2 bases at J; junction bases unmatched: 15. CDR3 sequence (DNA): TGTGCCATCAGTGAGTCTCCGGACAGGGTTCTTTTATTAGCTGGAAACACCATATATTTT. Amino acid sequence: CAISESPDRVLLLAGNTIYF.

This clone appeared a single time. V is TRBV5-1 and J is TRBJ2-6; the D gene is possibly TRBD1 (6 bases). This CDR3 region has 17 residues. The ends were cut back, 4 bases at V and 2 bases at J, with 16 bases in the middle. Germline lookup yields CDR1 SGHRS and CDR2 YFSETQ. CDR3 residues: CASSPTGTITGANVLTF. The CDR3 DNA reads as TGCGCCAGCAGCCCAACTGGGACAATAACTGGGGCCAACGTCCTGACTTTC.

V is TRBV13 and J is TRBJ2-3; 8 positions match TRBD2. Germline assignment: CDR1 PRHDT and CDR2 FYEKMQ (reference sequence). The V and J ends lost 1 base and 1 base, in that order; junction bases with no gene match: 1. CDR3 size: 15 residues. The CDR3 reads CASSLDSGGTDTQYF. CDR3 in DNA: TGTGCCAGCAGCTTAGATAGCGGGGGCACAGATACGCAGTATTTT.

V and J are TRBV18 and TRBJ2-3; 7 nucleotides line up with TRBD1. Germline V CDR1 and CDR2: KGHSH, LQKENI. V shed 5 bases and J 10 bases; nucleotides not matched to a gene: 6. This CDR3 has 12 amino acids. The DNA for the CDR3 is TGTGCCAGCTCAATTCAACAGGGGTCGCAGTATTTT. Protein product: CASSIQQGSQYF. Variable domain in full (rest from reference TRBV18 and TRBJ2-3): NAGVMQNPRHLVRRRGQEARLRCSPMKGHSHVYWYRQLPEEGLKFMVYLQKENIIDESGMPKERFSAEFPKEGPSILRIQQVVRGDSAAYFCASSIQQGSQYFGPGTRLTVL.

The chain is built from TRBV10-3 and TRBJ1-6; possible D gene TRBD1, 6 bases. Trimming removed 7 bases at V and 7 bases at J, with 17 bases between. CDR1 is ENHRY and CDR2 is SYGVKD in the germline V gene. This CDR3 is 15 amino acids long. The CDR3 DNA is TGTGCCATCAACTCAGCAGGGAGGGGGAATTCACCCCTCCACTTT. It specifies CAINSAGRGNSPLHF.

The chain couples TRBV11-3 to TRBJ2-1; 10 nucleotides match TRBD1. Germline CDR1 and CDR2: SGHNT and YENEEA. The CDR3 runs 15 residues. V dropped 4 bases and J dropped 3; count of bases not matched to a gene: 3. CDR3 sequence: CASSSTGGGYNEQFF. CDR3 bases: TGTGCCAGCAGCTCGACAGGGGGCGGCTACAATGAGCAGTTCTTC.

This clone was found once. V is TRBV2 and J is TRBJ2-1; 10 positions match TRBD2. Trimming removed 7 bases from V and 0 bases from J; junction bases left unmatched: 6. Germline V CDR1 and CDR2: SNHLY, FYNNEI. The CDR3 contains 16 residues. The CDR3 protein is CASTSGGGFSYNEQFF. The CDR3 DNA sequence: TGTGCCAGCACTAGCGGGGGAGGGTTCTCCTACAATGAGCAGTTCTTC.